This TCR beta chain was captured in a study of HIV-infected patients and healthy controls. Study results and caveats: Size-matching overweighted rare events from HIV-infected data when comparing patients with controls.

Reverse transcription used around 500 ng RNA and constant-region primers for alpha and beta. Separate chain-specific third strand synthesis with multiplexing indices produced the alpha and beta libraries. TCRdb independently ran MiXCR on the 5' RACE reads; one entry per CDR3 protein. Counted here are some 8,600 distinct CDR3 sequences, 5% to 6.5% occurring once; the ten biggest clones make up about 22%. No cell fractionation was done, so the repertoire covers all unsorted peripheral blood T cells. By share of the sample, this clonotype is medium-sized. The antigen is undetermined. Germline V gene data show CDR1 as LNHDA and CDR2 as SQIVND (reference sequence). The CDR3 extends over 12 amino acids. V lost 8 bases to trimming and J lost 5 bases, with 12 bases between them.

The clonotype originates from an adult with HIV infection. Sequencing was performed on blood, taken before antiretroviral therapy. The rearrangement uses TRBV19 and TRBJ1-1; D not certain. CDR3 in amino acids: CASRMFGTEAFF. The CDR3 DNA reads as TGTGCCAGTCGAATGTTCGGGACTGAAGCTTTCTTT.